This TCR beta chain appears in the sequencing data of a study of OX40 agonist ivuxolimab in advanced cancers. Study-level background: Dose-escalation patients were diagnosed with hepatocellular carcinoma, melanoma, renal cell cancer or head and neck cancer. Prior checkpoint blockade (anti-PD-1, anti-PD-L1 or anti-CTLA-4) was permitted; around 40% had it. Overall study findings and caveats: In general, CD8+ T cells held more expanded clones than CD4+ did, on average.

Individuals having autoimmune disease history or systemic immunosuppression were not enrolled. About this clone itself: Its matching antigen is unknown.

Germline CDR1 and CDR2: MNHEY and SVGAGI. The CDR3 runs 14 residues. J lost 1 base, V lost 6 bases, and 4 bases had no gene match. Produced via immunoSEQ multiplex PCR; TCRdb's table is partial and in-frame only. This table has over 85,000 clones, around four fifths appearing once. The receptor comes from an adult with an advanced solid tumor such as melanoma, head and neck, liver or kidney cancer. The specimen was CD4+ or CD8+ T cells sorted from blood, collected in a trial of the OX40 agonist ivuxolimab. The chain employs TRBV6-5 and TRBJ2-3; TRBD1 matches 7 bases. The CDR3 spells CASSYGQGTDTQYF. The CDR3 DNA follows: TGTGCCAGCAGCTACGGACAGGGCACAGATACGCAGTATTTT.